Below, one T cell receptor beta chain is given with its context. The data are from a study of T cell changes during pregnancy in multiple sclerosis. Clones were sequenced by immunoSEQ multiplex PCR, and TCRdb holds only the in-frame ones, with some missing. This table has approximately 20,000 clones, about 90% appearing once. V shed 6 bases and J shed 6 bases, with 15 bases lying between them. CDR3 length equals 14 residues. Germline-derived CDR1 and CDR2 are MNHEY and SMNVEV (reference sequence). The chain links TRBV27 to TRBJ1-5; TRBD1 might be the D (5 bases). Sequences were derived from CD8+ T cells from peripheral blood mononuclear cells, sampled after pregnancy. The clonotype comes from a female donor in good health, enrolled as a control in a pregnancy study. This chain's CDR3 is CASRPGPGGQPQHF. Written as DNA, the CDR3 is TGTGCCAGCAGGCCAGGGCCCGGGGGTCAGCCCCAGCATTTT.